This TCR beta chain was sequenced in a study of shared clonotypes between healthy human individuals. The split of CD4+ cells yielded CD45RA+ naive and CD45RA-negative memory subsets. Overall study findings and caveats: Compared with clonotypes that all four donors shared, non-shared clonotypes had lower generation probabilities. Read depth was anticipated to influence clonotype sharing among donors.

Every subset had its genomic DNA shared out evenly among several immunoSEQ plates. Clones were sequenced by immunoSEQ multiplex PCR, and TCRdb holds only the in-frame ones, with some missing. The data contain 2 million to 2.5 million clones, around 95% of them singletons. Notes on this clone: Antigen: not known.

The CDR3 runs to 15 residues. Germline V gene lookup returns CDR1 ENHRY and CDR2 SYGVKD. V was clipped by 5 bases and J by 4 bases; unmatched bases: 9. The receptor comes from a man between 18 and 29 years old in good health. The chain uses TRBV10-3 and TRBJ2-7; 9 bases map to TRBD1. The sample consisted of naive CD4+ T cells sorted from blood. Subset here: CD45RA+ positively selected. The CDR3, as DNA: TGTGCCATCAGTCCCGGGACAGGGACCGGTTACGAGCAGTACTTC. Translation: CAISPGTGTGYEQYF.